The 5 T cell receptor beta chains below come from one sample, sequenced in a study of long-term antiretroviral therapy in people with HIV. Samples were assayed with immunoSEQ v3.0 at survey level. Sequencing used immunoSEQ multiplex PCR; TCRdb keeps in-frame clones, though not all of them. The table shows about 35,000 clones, with around 79% occurring only once. The sample consisted of unsorted PBMCs, taken 3 years after starting antiretroviral therapy. The receptors were sampled from a man aged 50-59 years with HIV.

The chain couples TRBV28 to TRBJ1-2; 7 positions agree with TRBD1. Trimming took 2 bases from V and 1 from J; bases not matched to a gene: 10. The CDR3 has 17 amino acids. Germline CDR1 reads MDHEN; CDR2 reads SYDVKM. This chain's CDR3 is CASSLGWTGPRNYGYTF. CDR3 DNA: TGTGCCAGCAGTTTAGGGTGGACAGGACCGCGTAACTATGGCTACACCTTC.

V is TRBV7-9 and J is TRBJ1-4; D may be TRBD1 (6 bases). V shed 5 bases and J shed 7 bases, with 17 bases lying between them. The CDR3 consists of 15 residues. The germline V gene has CDR1 SEHNR and CDR2 FQNEAQ (reference sequence). In nucleotides, the CDR3 is TGTGCCAGCAGCCCGCGAGGGGGAGAAATTGAAAAACTGTTTTTT. It encodes CASSPRGGEIEKLFF.

The chain combines TRBV30 with TRBJ2-3; D is unresolved. Trimming stripped 3 bases from V and 9 bases from J, with 22 bases between. The germline gives CDR1 GTSNPN, CDR2 SVGIG (reference sequence). The CDR3 runs to 15 residues. CDR3 in DNA: TGTGCCTGGAGACCAGGCCCTATCCCCGTTGGCACGCAGTATTTT. Translation: CAWRPGPIPVGTQYF.

Concerning this clone itself: At one boundary the junction diverges from the germline segment, which might be a read error. The chain recombines TRBV10-3 with TRBJ2-5, with unresolved D. Germline assignment: CDR1 ENHRY and CDR2 SYGVKD. The length of the CDR3 is 14 residues. In DNA form, the CDR3 reads TGTGCCATCAGCGAGTCGGCCGTCCAAGAGACCCAGTACTTC. Translated: CAISESAVQETQYF.

V is TRBV6-6 and J is TRBJ2-5, with TRBD1 as a possible D gene (7 bases). Per germline, CDR1 MNHNY and CDR2 SVGAGI (reference sequence). This CDR3 spans 13 amino acids. Trimming cost V 7 bases and J 5 bases, with 14 bases left between them. CDR3 protein: CASTRQGGETQYF. The CDR3 bases are TGTGCCAGCACCCGACAGGGAGGCGAGACCCAGTACTTC.